A selection of T cell receptor beta chains follows, all from one sample in a study of blood T cell repertoires in COVID-19. The data were produced by immunoSEQ multiplex PCR, yet TCRdb's version contains in-frame clones alone and is incomplete. The sample yields around 25,000 clones, around 81% seen once. Specimen: peripheral blood. Every receptor here comes from a man aged 65 to 79 with acute or convalescent COVID-19. The CDR3 runs from the conserved cysteine through the conserved F or W. The D gene is left open where the match is weak.

TRBV5-6 . CASSSQGSTDTQYF
TRBV15 TRBD1 CATSRSVPGTGNYEQYF
TRBV9 TRBD1 CASSIRDRGTGELFF
TRBV9 TRBD2 CASSALSGGAHEQYF
TRBV7-9 TRBD2 CASSLLAGAYEQYF
TRBV5-1 . CASSFGGSSSYNEQFF
TRBV7-2 . CASSFWGELSFTGELFF
TRBV9 . CASSSSSGANVLTF
TRBV7-2 TRBD2 CASSPDASGRSNEQFF
TRBV28 TRBD1 CASSPLPPDRVGQPQHF
TRBV2 . CASSAVPFREQFF
TRBV25-1 . CASAGSGNTIYF
TRBV4-2 . CASSQERRGARMSTEAFF
TRBV4-1 . CASSQARAETQYF
TRBV19 TRBD1 CASSTRPGTGGVDGYTF
TRBV24-1 TRBD2 CATSDPSGGFTDTQYF
TRBV29-1 . CSGGQSSSTDTQYF
TRBV2 . CASSDRRNQPQHF
TRBV9 TRBD2 CASSFLAGGSYNEQFF
TRBV15 . CATSRGGRDYEQYF
TRBV4-3 TRBD2 CASSQETGLAGGETQYF
TRBV9 . CASSSGGTENEQFF
TRBV7-2 . CASSPKAGDSYEQYF
TRBV25-1 . CASSESGYNTQYF
TRBV4-3 . CASSPGEEGLSVAGNQPQHF
TRBV27 . CASSFDRPINQPQHF
TRBV5-1 . CASSAKETQYF
TRBV18 . CASSPRQGSSETQYF
TRBV30 . CAWRVRGLAALHF
TRBV2 TRBD1 CASSDTGDYGYTF
TRBV7-2 . CASSFLTSTGELFF
TRBV5-6 . CASSPTNRVHNEQFF
TRBV6-4 . CASSDTTRNEQFF
TRBV5-6 . CASSLLSTPDTQYF
TRBV6-1 . CASFGGFMNTEAFF
TRBV7-9 TRBD1 CASSYRGTDTEAFF
TRBV6-2/TRBV6-3 . CASSPSGVGSYAPQYF
TRBV7-9 . CASSSTGETQYF
TRBV4-2 TRBD2 CASSQPASLAGDPTDTQYF
TRBV10-1 . CASNVAGKRNYGYTF
TRBV30 . CAWGRVLGYTF
TRBV5-6 TRBD1 CASSGPTGGYGYTF
TRBV3-1/TRBV3-2 . CASSPSGNTIYF
TRBV5-4 . CASSQQGWSYEQYF
TRBV10-1 . CASSEGPYQETQYF
TRBV29-1 . CSVERFGVHTQYF
TRBV13 TRBD2 CASSSSSGRVTSTDTQYF
TRBV5-1 . CASTGTAGSYEQYF